What follows are 27 T cell receptor beta chains derived from one specimen sequenced in a study of CD8+CD57+ T cells in acquired aplastic anemia. All sequencing subjects had displayed CD8+CD57+ cell expansion on flow cytometry. Profiling of TCR beta VDJ combinations and CDR3 sequences used genomic DNA as template. TCRdb recomputed calls from the reads with MiXCR, one row per CDR3 protein. Among about 180,000 distinct CDR3 sequences, less than 65% were seen once, and the ten largest hold about 44%. Material for sequencing was sorted CD4+, CD8+, or CD8+CD57+ T cells (not recorded which) from PBMCs. The receptors were sampled from a human donor with aplastic anemia.

Details on this clonotype: Possible read error: a much larger clone is one base away. This chain uses TRBV7-3 with TRBJ2-3; no reliable D call. The CDR3 runs to 17 residues. The germline V gene has CDR1 SGHTA and CDR2 FQGTGA. In nucleotides, the CDR3 is TGCGCCAGCAGCTTGGGTCCGGGCTGCCTAGAGTCTGATACGCAGTATTTT. Its translation is CASSLGPGCLESDTQYF.

This clonotype was counted ten times or more. This rearrangement joins TRBV5-1 to TRBJ2-7, with D tentatively TRBD2 (5 bases). The germline gives CDR1 SGHRS, CDR2 YFSETQ. The CDR3 has 14 amino acids. V dropped 1 base and J dropped 0 bases, with 8 bases sitting between them. The CDR3 sequence is CASSLPGSSYEQYF. The CDR3 DNA reads TGCGCCAGCAGCTTGCCGGGGAGCTCCTACGAGCAGTACTTC.

The V gene is TRBV29-1, the J gene TRBJ1-4; D uncertain. Germline V lookup: CDR1 SQVTM, CDR2 ANQGSEA. The CDR3 runs 13 residues. V was cut by 7 bases and J by 4 bases, with 13 bases left in between. The CDR3 spells CSAISDFNEKLFF. CDR3 in DNA: TGCAGCGCCATTTCAGATTTTAATGAAAAACTGTTTTTT.

The table lists this clonotype with a count of one. The chain is built from TRBV20-1 and TRBJ2-6; 8 bases line up with TRBD2. Germline CDR1 reads DFQATT; CDR2 reads SNEGSKA (reference sequence). This CDR3 contains 16 residues. V gave up 6 bases and J gave up 0 bases; unmatched junction bases: 7. The CDR3, as DNA: TGCAGTGCAAGGACTAGCAGGGGCTCTGGGGCCAACGTCCTGACTTTC. This gives the protein CSARTSRGSGANVLTF.

Ten or more counts support this clonotype. V gene TRBV5-5 combines with J gene TRBJ2-7, with 7 bases fitting TRBD1. Germline-derived CDR1 and CDR2 are SGHKS and YYEKEE (reference sequence). There are 15 residues in the CDR3. V lost 1 base and J lost 3; bases outside the gene matches: 7. In DNA, the CDR3 is TGTGCCAGCAGCTTGACCGGGACAGCGTACTACGAGCAGTACTTC. Its protein is CASSLTGTAYYEQYF.

This clonotype has just one count. This may be a read error: a much more frequent sequence differs by one nucleotide. The genes are TRBV6-6 and TRBJ2-7, with a tentative D call TRBD1 (5 bases). V was clipped by 3 bases and J by 0 bases, with 12 bases between them. Germline CDR1 is MNHNY and CDR2 is SVGAGI (reference sequence). The CDR3 consists of 15 residues. This CDR3 is CASSYTVDSSYEQYF. In DNA form, the CDR3 reads TGTGCCAGCAGTTATACGGTAGACAGCTCCTACGAGCAGTACTTC.

The gene calls are TRBV19 and TRBJ1-1; perhaps TRBD1 as D (5 bases). Trimming removed 5 bases from V and 7 bases from J, with 17 bases in between. CDR1 is LNHDA and CDR2 is SQIVND in the germline V gene (reference sequence). The CDR3 spans 14 residues. The DNA for the CDR3 is TGTGCCAGTAGTCCTTGGGACGGTCTAAGTGAAGCTTTCTTT. It specifies CASSPWDGLSEAFF.

The CDR3 coding sequence is TGTGCCAGCAGCCAACCCTGGGACATTAACTATGAGCAGTTCTTC. It yields the protein CASSQPWDINYEQFF. The chain uses TRBV11-2 and TRBJ2-1; D perhaps matches TRBD1 (6 bases). Trimming removed 5 bases at V and 8 bases at J, with 19 bases between. The CDR3 is 15 residues long. Germline CDR1 and CDR2: SGHAT and FQNNGV.

This clonotype has more than one count but fewer than ten. V usage is TRBV7-9 and J usage is TRBJ1-5; TRBD1 is a possible D gene (5 bases). The V end was cut by 1 base, the J end by 4 bases, with 8 bases between. From germline, CDR1 is SEHNR and CDR2 FQNEAQ (reference sequence). The CDR3 sequence is 14 residues long. The CDR3 region has the DNA TGTGCCAGCAGCTTAGGACAGACTAATCAGCCCCAGCATTTT. It is translated as CASSLGQTNQPQHF.

The J gene is TRBJ2-5, the V gene TRBV2, with unresolved D. The CDR3 has 13 residues. Germline lookup yields CDR1 SNHLY and CDR2 FYNNEI. The V and J ends lost 8 bases and 5 bases respectively, with 15 bases between them. CDR3 amino acids: CASRLWPRETQYF. The CDR3 bases are TGTGCCAGCCGCCTTTGGCCAAGGGAGACCCAGTACTTC.

This clonotype came up many times. The chain couples TRBV2 to TRBJ2-3; possible D gene TRBD1, 6 bases. The CDR3 covers 15 residues. Germline CDR1 reads SNHLY; CDR2 reads FYNNEI. V was trimmed by 6 bases and J by 5 bases, leaving 18 bases between them. This CDR3 reads CASSPSYRVGDTQYF. For the CDR3, the DNA is TGTGCCAGCAGCCCCTCTTACAGGGTGGGAGATACGCAGTATTTT.

The V gene is TRBV20-1, the J gene TRBJ2-1; TRBD2 matches at 9 bases. V dropped 3 bases and J dropped 5; count of bases not matched to a gene: 23. Germline V gene lookup returns CDR1 DFQATT and CDR2 SNEGSKA (reference sequence). The CDR3 is 20 residues long. The CDR3 nucleotides read TGCAGTGCTAGTCCCAATTACTATGGGGTTGGGGCGGGGGGGAACAATGAGCAGTTCTTC. It encodes CSASPNYYGVGAGGNNEQFF.

In its sample, this clonotype was seen once. One end of the junction does not line up with germline, which may come from a read error. The chain employs TRBV20-1 and TRBJ1-2; D is undetermined. The germline V gene has CDR1 DFQATT and CDR2 SNEGSKA (reference sequence). The CDR3 spans 18 residues. The CDR3 coding sequence is TGCAGTGCTAGAGATCCTCCAGCGGGGTTAAGTGGTAACTATGGCTACACCTTT. This sequence encodes CSARDPPAGLSGNYGYTF.

About this clonotype: One end of the junction varies from germline; a read error may be responsible. The chain has TRBV5-1 and TRBJ1-1; 7 nucleotides match TRBD1. The CDR3 loop spans 15 amino acids. Germline V gene lookup returns CDR1 SGHRS and CDR2 YFSETQ. CDR3 nucleotide sequence: TGTGCCAGCAGCTTGGGAGGGACAGTGAACACTGAAGCTTTCTTT. Encoded protein: CASSLGGTVNTEAFF.

The CDR3 loop is CASSIGFGTGSTGELFF. In DNA form, the CDR3 reads TGTGCCAGTAGTATAGGTTTTGGGACAGGGAGCACCGGGGAGCTGTTTTTT. This chain connects TRBV19 to TRBJ2-2; TRBD1 agrees at 9 bases. Germline V gene lookup returns CDR1 LNHDA and CDR2 SQIVND (reference sequence). V gave up 1 base and J gave up 4 bases; unmatched junction bases: 7. This CDR3 has 17 amino acids.

The chain couples TRBV24-1 to TRBJ1-6; D is uncertain. Germline-derived CDR1 and CDR2 are KGHDR and SFDVKD. The CDR3 covers 17 residues. Trimming shortened V by 3 bases and J by 4 bases, and 15 bases separated the two germline ends. The CDR3 bases are TGTGCCACCAGTGATCCCGCGGAGGTTACGTATAATTCACCCCTCCACTTT. It codes for CATSDPAEVTYNSPLHF.

This clonotype was seen more than once but under ten times. V gene TRBV20-1 combines with J gene TRBJ2-5; D perhaps matches TRBD2 (6 bases). TRBJ2-7 explains the end of the DNA better; the J call may be wrong. The germline CDR1 and CDR2 sequences are DFQATT and SNEGSKA (reference sequence). The CDR3 is 13 amino acids. Here the CDR3 reads CSAGGTGAYEQYF. The CDR3 DNA reads as TGCAGTGCTGGCGGGACTGGCGCCTACGAGCAGTACTTC.

This clonotype appeared a few times. The CDR3, as DNA: TGTGCCAGCACAACACCTGCGGGTAACCCCTACGAGCAGTACTTC. Translation gives CASTTPAGNPYEQYF. V and J are TRBV7-8 and TRBJ2-7, with D perhaps matching TRBD2 (5 bases). CDR1 is SGHVS and CDR2 is FQNEAQ in the germline V gene. V shed 7 bases and J shed 2 bases, with 18 bases lying between them. This CDR3 contains 15 residues.

A few counts support this clonotype. The CDR3 bases are TGTGCCAGCAGTTACTCGAGGGGGGGGCTACCTGAAGCTTTCTTT. It yields the protein CASSYSRGGLPEAFF. The chain recombines TRBV6-6 with TRBJ1-1; tentatively, D is TRBD1 (6 bases). Germline CDR1 MNHNY, CDR2 SVGAGI (reference sequence). V lost 0 bases, J lost 6 bases, and 14 bases lay in between. CDR3 length equals 15 residues.

This clonotype was seen only once. Here the CDR3 reads CASSLAATGATYEQYF. The CDR3 nucleotides read TGTGCCAGCAGCTTAGCGGCGACAGGAGCAACCTACGAGCAGTACTTC. The rearrangement joins TRBV7-3 to TRBJ2-7; weak D call: TRBD1 (6 bases). Trimming took 2 bases from V and 2 from J, leaving 16 bases between them. Germline CDR1 reads SGHTA; CDR2 reads FQGTGA. CDR3 size: 16 residues.

This chain links TRBV9 with TRBJ2-3, with TRBD2 matching over 8 bases. Germline CDR1 is SGDLS and CDR2 is YYNGEE. This CDR3 contains 18 residues. V trimming: 7 bases; J trimming: 4 bases; junction bases outside the gene matches: 20. CDR3 nucleotides: TGTGCCAGCCCGATCGGGGGGGTCCCCTTCCCAGGTTCAGATACGCAGTATTTT. This translates into CASPIGGVPFPGSDTQYF.

This clonotype was found many times. The rearrangement uses TRBV7-9 and TRBJ1-2, with a tentative D call TRBD1 (5 bases). The CDR3 sequence is 15 residues long. Germline values: CDR1 SEHNR, CDR2 FQNEAQ (reference sequence). Trimming stripped 1 base from V and 3 bases from J, with 12 bases between. The CDR3 coding sequence is TGTGCCAGCAGCTTAGGTCCAGGGCAGGACTATGGCTACACCTTC. It is translated as CASSLGPGQDYGYTF.

The chain has TRBV6-5 and TRBJ2-1, with a tentative D call TRBD2 (5 bases). Trimming removed 5 bases from V and 6 bases from J, with 11 bases in between. Germline CDR1 reads MNHEY; CDR2 reads SVGAGI. This CDR3 is built from 13 residues. CDR3 amino acids: CASSPRESNEQFF. CDR3 nucleotides: TGTGCCAGCAGTCCCCGGGAATCCAATGAGCAGTTCTTC.

Details on this clonotype: At one end the junction does not follow the germline gene, possibly because of a read error. The rearrangement uses TRBV10-3 and TRBJ2-7, with 9 bases fitting TRBD1. The germline V gene encodes CDR1 ENHRY and CDR2 SYGVKD. The CDR3 has 14 residues. The CDR3 coding sequence is TGTGCCAGCAGTGAAGGGACAGGGTTATACGAGCAGTACTTC. Translation gives CASSEGTGLYEQYF.

As regards this clonotype: A much bigger clone sits one base away, suggesting this may be a read error. J is TRBJ1-1 and V is TRBV7-9; maybe TRBD1 (6 bases). Trimming removed 3 bases at V and 5 bases at J, with 16 bases between. The CDR3 spans 15 residues. Germline CDR1 reads SEHNR; CDR2 reads FQNEAQ (reference sequence). CDR3 protein: CASSLGYRVATEAFF. CDR3 in DNA: TGTGCCAGCAGCTTGGGGTACAGGGTAGCGACTGAAGCTTTCTTT. Combining the CDR3 with reference TRBV7-9 and TRBJ1-1 gives the whole variable domain DTGVSQNPRHKITKRGQNVTFRCDPISEHNRLYWYRQTLGQGPEFLTYFQNEAQLEKSRLLSDRFSAERPKGSFSTLEIQRTEQGDSAMYLCASSLGYRVATEAFFGQGTRLTVV.

This clonotype was seen a single time. CDR3 sequence: CAISGPGQTSYGYTF. DNA of the CDR3: TGTGCCATCAGTGGACCGGGACAAACATCGTATGGCTACACCTTC. The chain couples TRBV10-3 to TRBJ1-2, with TRBD1 as a possible D gene (6 bases). Between the trimmed V and J ends, which lost 4 bases and 5 bases, there was a span of 17 bases. CDR1 ENHRY and CDR2 SYGVKD come from the germline V gene. This CDR3 is built from 15 residues.

The chain combines TRBV9 with TRBJ2-1; TRBD2 aligns across 7 bases. V trimming: 1 base; J trimming: 11 bases; junction bases outside the gene matches: 3. Looked up from germline, CDR1 is SGDLS and CDR2 is YYNGEE. This CDR3 comprises 12 residues. The CDR3 region has the DNA TGTGCCAGCAGCGTAAGAGCGGGGAAGCAGTTCTTC. It codes for CASSVRAGKQFF.